Below are 18 T cell receptor beta chains sequenced from a single sample in a study of glioma-infiltrating T cells. TCR alpha and beta CDR3 regions were amplified from RNA using iRepertoire nested multiplex PCR. TCRdb called the multiplex PCR reads again in MiXCR, with one record for every CDR3 protein. Of fewer than 500,000 distinct CDR3 sequences listed, around 45% are singletons. The specimen sequenced was glioma tissue, nonneoplastic brain tissue, or PBMCs (not recorded which). All receptors derive from a human donor with low-grade glioma or glioblastoma, undergoing nonglioma brain surgery, or in good health (not recorded which).

This chain joins TRBV19 and TRBJ2-2; D is uncertain. V lost 10 bases, J lost 4 bases, and 16 bases lay in between. Germline CDR1 reads LNHDA; CDR2 reads SQIVND (reference sequence). The CDR3 contains 14 residues. CDR3: CATAEDGSTGELFF. In nucleotides, the CDR3 is TGTGCCACCGCAGAGGACGGATCCACCGGGGAGCTGTTTTTT.

The chain recombines TRBV20-1 with TRBJ2-7; 8 nucleotides agree with TRBD2. Germline loops: CDR1 DFQATT, CDR2 SNEGSKA (reference sequence). V shed 6 bases, J shed 4 bases, and the junction held 8 bases outside the gene matches. The length of the CDR3 is 13 residues. CDR3 nucleotides: TGCAGTGCCGGACTAGCAAAAATTTACGAGCAGTACTTC. This gives the protein CSAGLAKIYEQYF.

In the case of this clonotype: A much larger clonotype is one base distant, so this may be a read error. J is TRBJ2-7 and V is TRBV20-1, with a weak D call TRBD1 (5 bases). Per the germline V gene, CDR1 is DFQATT and CDR2 is SNEGSKA (reference sequence). The CDR3 extends over 14 amino acids. This CDR3 is CSAGDQGSWDEQYF. For the CDR3, the DNA is TGCAGTGCTGGAGATCAGGGTAGCTGGGACGAGCAGTACTTC.

The chain recombines TRBV19 with TRBJ2-7; D remains ambiguous. The CDR3 covers 14 residues. Deletions cut 3 bases from V and 6 bases from J, with 15 bases between. Germline V lookup: CDR1 LNHDA, CDR2 SQIVND (reference sequence). CDR3 sequence (DNA): TGTGCCAGTAGTATCCAAGGGAATGGTCCCGAGCAGTACTTC. It translates to CASSIQGNGPEQYF.

A remark on this clonotype: This sequence may be a read error, since a much larger clone differs from it by one base. The J gene is TRBJ2-4, the V gene TRBV27, with 7 bases aligning to TRBD1. V shed 5 bases, J shed 13 bases, and the junction held 11 bases outside the gene matches. CDR3 length: 13 amino acids. In germline, CDR1 is MNHEY, CDR2 SMNVEV (reference sequence). CDR3 nucleotide sequence: TGTGCCAGCAGTGAAACAGGGGTGGGTGAGCAGTACTTC. Amino acid sequence: CASSETGVGEQYF.

On this clonotype itself: A much larger clonotype is one base distant, so this may be a read error. This rearrangement joins TRBV27 to TRBJ2-7; tentative D call: TRBD1 (6 bases). CDR1 is MNHEY and CDR2 is SMNVEV in the germline V gene (reference sequence). This CDR3 has 16 amino acids. V lost 2 bases to trimming and J lost 0 bases, with 14 bases between them. The CDR3 reads CASSLGGGLISYEQYF. CDR3 DNA sequence: TGTGCCAGCAGTTTAGGGGGCGGACTCATCTCCTACGAGCAGTACTTC.

The gene calls are TRBV6-9 and TRBJ1-1; D unresolved. This CDR3 has 14 residues. Germline V gene lookup returns CDR1 MNHGY and CDR2 SVAAGI. Trimming removed 4 bases from V and 4 bases from J, with 13 bases in between. CDR3 bases: TGTGCCAGCAGTTTAGGCGGTGGTAGCACTGAAGCTTTCTTT. Amino acid sequence: CASSLGGGSTEAFF.

This clonotype was detected many times. The rearrangement uses TRBV27 and TRBJ2-3; D not certain. Per the germline V gene, CDR1 is MNHEY and CDR2 is SMNVEV (reference sequence). V lost 5 bases and J lost 2, with 8 bases in between. CDR3 length equals 13 residues. The CDR3 DNA reads as TGTGCCAGCAGTCTAGGCCTCACAGATACGCAGTATTTT. Its protein product is CASSLGLTDTQYF.

Points on this clonotype: It may be a read error: a sequence one base away is much more abundant. The chain recombines TRBV7-2 with TRBJ2-7; D unresolved. This CDR3 is 13 amino acids long. Per the germline V gene, CDR1 is SGHTA and CDR2 is FQGNSA. V lost 5 bases and J lost 5, with 13 bases in between. The CDR3 loop is CASSPRTVHEQYF. The CDR3 coding sequence is TGTGCCAGCAGCCCTCGGACGGTTCACGAGCAGTACTTC.

The DNA of the CDR3 is TGTGCCAGCAGCCCCTGGGGGGCGGGAAGGCGCGAGCAGTACTTC. Translating gives CASSPWGAGRREQYF. V gene TRBV5-4 combines with J gene TRBJ2-7; TRBD1 or TRBD2 may be the D gene (6 bases each). Germline CDR1 SGHNT, CDR2 YYREEE (reference sequence). Between the trimmed V and J ends, which lost 4 bases and 6 bases, there was a span of 20 bases. This CDR3 has 15 residues. Combining the CDR3 with reference TRBV5-4 and TRBJ2-7 gives the whole variable domain ETGVTQSPTHLIKTRGQQVTLRCSSQSGHNTVSWYQQALGQGPQFIFQYYREEENGRGNFPPRFSGLQFPNYSSELNVNALELDDSALYLCASSPWGAGRREQYFGPGTRLTVT.

This clonotype was counted many times. V and J are TRBV28 and TRBJ1-2; 8 positions match TRBD1. V shed 5 bases and J 9 bases; nucleotides not matched to a gene: 8. CDR1 and CDR2 from the germline V gene are MDHEN and SYDVKM. This CDR3 has 13 amino acids. Here the CDR3 reads CASSGTGPFSYTF. The CDR3 DNA reads as TGTGCCAGCAGTGGGACAGGACCCTTTAGCTACACCTTC.

This clonotype was observed a handful of times. The V gene is TRBV28, the J gene TRBJ2-7; D unresolved. Germline CDR1 MDHEN, CDR2 SYDVKM. The CDR3 has 13 residues. V was cut by 8 bases and J by 0 bases, with 11 bases left in between. CDR3 sequence (DNA): TGTGCCAGCGAGTCCCGAAACTCCTACGAGCAGTACTTC. It specifies CASESRNSYEQYF.

This chain connects TRBV5-5 to TRBJ2-7; D call uncertain. The CDR3 runs to 14 residues. Germline V gives CDR1 SGHKS, CDR2 YYEKEE (reference sequence). V shed 7 bases and J shed 3 bases, with 17 bases lying between them. CDR3 DNA: TGTGCCAGCGCTGATCAGTCTTTCTTCTACGAGCAGTACTTC. Translated, it gives CASADQSFFYEQYF.

The chain links TRBV5-1 to TRBJ2-3; the match to TRBD1 covers 8 bases. Germline V gives CDR1 SGHRS, CDR2 YFSETQ. After removal of 3 bases from V and 2 bases from J, the junction contained 2 bases not matched to a gene. The CDR3 is made up of 14 amino acids. The CDR3 protein is CASSWGQATDTQYF. The CDR3 nucleotides are TGCGCCAGCAGCTGGGGACAGGCCACAGATACGCAGTATTTT.

This chain uses TRBV29-1 with TRBJ2-1, with D unresolved. The CDR3 covers 11 residues. Germline V gene sequence: CDR1 SQVTM, CDR2 ANQGSEA. With 8 bases removed from V and 9 bases from J, the gap between germline ends came to 14 bases. The DNA for the CDR3 is TGCAGCCCTTGGGTTGCGTCTGAGCAGTTCTTC. It yields the protein CSPWVASEQFF.

As to this clonotype: A clone one base away is much larger, so this may be a read error. This sequence joins TRBV20-1 and TRBJ1-1; 9 nucleotides agree with TRBD1. This CDR3 region has 14 residues. CDR1 DFQATT and CDR2 SNEGSKA come from the germline V gene (reference sequence). The CDR3 sequence: CNARDNRGRDEAFF. The CDR3 DNA is TGCAATGCTAGAGATAACAGGGGGCGAGATGAAGCTTTCTTT.

For this clonotype: This may arise from a read error, as a much more abundant clone is one base away. The chain recombines TRBV27 with TRBJ2-3, with D perhaps matching TRBD2 (5 bases). In germline, CDR1 is MNHEY, CDR2 SMNVEV (reference sequence). Trimming pared 4 bases from V and 1 base from J, leaving 12 bases between. This CDR3 has 15 residues. The CDR3 loop reads CASSSSWIGTDTQYF. CDR3 nucleotide sequence: TGTGCCAGCAGTTCTAGCTGGATAGGCACAGATACGCAGTATTTT.

Turning to this clonotype: Given a much more abundant clone one base away, this may be a read error. The rearrangement uses TRBV6-2 or TRBV6-3 and TRBJ2-2; tentative D call: TRBD2 (6 bases). Trimming pared 2 bases from V and 9 bases from J, leaving 13 bases between. There are 14 residues in the CDR3. Looked up from germline, CDR1 is MNHEY and CDR2 is SVGEGT. Here the CDR3 reads CASSYRRDDRELFF. In nucleotides, the CDR3 is TGTGCCAGCAGTTACAGGCGGGATGACAGGGAGCTGTTTTTT.